Sequencing of this T cell receptor (beta chain) was carried out in a study of OX40 agonist ivuxolimab in advanced cancers. Study-wide context: Every 2 weeks, patients received ivuxolimab intravenously, dosed at 0.01 to 10 mg/kg. Hepatocellular carcinoma, melanoma, renal cell or head and neck cancer was diagnosed in the dose-escalation patients. Previous treatment with anti-PD-1, anti-PD-L1 or anti-CTLA-4 therapy was allowed; less than 45% had received some.

With 7 bases clipped from V and 1 base from J, the junction kept 6 bases outside the gene matches. Germline loops: CDR1 MNHEY, CDR2 SVGAGI. This CDR3 comprises 14 residues. Peripheral blood came from all dose cohorts at three timepoints. Assay used: immunoSEQ multiplex PCR; TCRdb lists only in-frame clones, some missing. The sample carries approximately 35,000 clones, over 60% recorded once. Source: CD4+ or CD8+ T cells sorted from blood, taken in a trial of the OX40 agonist ivuxolimab. This sequence originates from an adult with an advanced solid tumor such as melanoma, head and neck, liver or kidney cancer. The chain combines TRBV6-5 with TRBJ1-2; TRBD1 agrees at 7 bases. CDR3 sequence reads: CASTSGTVNYGYTF. CDR3 DNA sequence: TGTGCCAGCACCTCCGGGACAGTTAACTATGGCTACACCTTC.